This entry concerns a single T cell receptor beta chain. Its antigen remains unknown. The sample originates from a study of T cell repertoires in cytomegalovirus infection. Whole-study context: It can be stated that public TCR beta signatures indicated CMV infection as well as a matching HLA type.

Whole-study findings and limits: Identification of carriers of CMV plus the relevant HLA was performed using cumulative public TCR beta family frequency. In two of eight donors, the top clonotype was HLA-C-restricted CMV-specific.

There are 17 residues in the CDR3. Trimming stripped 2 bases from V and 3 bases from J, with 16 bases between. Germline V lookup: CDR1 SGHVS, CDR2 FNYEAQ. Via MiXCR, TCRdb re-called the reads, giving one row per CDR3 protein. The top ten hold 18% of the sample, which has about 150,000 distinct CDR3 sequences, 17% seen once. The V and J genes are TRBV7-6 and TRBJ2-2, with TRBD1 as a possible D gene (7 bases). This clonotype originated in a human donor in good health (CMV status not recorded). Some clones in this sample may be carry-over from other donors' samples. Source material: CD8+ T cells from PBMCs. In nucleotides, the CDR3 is TGTGCCAGCAGCTTAAATGCCAGGGGGGTCGACACCGGGGAGCTGTTTTTT. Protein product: CASSLNARGVDTGELFF.